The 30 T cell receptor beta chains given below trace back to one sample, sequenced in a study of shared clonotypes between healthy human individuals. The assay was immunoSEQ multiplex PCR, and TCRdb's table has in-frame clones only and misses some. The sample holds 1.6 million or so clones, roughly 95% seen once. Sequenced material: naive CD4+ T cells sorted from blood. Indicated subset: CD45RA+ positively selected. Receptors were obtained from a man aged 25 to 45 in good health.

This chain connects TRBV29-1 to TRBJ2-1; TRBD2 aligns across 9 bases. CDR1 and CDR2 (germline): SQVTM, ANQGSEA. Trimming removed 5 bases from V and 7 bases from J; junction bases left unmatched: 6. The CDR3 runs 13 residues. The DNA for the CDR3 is TGCAGCGTTACTAGCGGGCACTCGAATGAGCAGTTCTTC. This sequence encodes CSVTSGHSNEQFF.

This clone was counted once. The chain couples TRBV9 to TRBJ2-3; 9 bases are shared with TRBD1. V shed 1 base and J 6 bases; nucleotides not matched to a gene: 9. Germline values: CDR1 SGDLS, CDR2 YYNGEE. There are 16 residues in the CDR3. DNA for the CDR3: TGTGCCAGCAGCGTACTACCGGGACAGGGTGGGGATACGCAGTATTTT. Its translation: CASSVLPGQGGDTQYF.

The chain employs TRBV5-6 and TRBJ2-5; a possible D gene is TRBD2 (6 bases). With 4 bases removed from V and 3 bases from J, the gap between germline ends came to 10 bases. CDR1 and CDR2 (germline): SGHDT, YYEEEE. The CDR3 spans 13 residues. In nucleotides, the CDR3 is TGTGCCAGCAGCCCCCGACTAGAAGAGACCCAGTACTTC. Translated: CASSPRLEETQYF.

The CDR3, as DNA: TGTGCCAGCAGCCTCCGGGACAGGGGTGGCAATGAGCAGTTCTTC. This gives the protein CASSLRDRGGNEQFF. V and J are TRBV7-2 and TRBJ2-1, with 10 bases identical to TRBD1. With 5 bases clipped from V and 6 bases from J, the junction kept 7 bases outside the gene matches. This CDR3 comprises 15 residues. The germline V gene encodes CDR1 SGHTA and CDR2 FQGNSA. The full variable domain, completed using reference TRBV7-2 and TRBJ2-1, is GAGVSQSPSNKVTEKGKDVELRCDPISGHTALYWYRQSLGQGLEFLIYFQGNSAPDKSGLPSDRFSAERTGGSVSTLTIQRTQQEDSAVYLCASSLRDRGGNEQFFGPGTRLTVL.

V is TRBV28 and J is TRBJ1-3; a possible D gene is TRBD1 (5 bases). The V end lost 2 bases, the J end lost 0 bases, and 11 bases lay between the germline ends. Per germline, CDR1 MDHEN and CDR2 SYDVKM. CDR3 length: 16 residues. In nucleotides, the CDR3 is TGTGCCAGCAGTTTAGCAGGGTCCCACTCTGGAAACACCATATATTTT. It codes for CASSLAGSHSGNTIYF.

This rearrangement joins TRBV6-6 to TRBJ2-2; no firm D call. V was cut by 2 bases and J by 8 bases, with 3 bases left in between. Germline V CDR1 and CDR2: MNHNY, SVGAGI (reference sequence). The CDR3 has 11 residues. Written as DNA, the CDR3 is TGTGCCAGCAGTTACAGGGGGGAGCTGTTTTTT. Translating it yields CASSYRGELFF.

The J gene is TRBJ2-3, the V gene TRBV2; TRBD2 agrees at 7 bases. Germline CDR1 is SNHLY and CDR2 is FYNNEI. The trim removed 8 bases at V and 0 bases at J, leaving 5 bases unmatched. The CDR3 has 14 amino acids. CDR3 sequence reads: CASRGGPSTDTQYF. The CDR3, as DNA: TGTGCCAGCCGCGGGGGTCCTAGCACAGATACGCAGTATTTT.

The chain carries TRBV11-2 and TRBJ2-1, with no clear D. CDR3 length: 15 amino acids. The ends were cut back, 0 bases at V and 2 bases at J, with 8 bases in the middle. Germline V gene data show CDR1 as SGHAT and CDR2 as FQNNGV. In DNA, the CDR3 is TGTGCCAGCAGCTTAGACCCGAACGCCTACAATGAGCAGTTCTTC. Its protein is CASSLDPNAYNEQFF. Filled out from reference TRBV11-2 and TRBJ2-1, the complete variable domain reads EAGVAQSPRYKIIEKRQSVAFWCNPISGHATLYWYQQILGQGPKLLIQFQNNGVVDDSQLPKDRFSAERLKGVDSTLKIQPAKLEDSAVYLCASSLDPNAYNEQFFGPGTRLTVL.

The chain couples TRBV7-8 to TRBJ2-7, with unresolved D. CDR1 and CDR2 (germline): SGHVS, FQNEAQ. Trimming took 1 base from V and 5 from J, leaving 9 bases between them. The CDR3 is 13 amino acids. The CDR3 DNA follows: TGTGCCAGCAGCTTAGAATCGGGTAACGAGCAGTACTTC. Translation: CASSLESGNEQYF.

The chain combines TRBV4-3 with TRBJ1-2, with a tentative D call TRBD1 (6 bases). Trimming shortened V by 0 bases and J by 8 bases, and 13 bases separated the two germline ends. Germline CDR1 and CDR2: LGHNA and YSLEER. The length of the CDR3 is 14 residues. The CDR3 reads CASSQERGEEGYTF. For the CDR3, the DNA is TGCGCCAGCAGCCAAGAGAGGGGGGAAGAGGGCTACACCTTC.

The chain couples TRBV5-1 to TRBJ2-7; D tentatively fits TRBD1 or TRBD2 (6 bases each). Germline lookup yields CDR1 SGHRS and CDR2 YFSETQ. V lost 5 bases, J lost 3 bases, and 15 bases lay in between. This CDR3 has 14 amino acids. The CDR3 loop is CASRQQGGLYEQYF. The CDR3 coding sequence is TGCGCCAGCAGACAACAGGGAGGTCTCTACGAGCAGTACTTC.

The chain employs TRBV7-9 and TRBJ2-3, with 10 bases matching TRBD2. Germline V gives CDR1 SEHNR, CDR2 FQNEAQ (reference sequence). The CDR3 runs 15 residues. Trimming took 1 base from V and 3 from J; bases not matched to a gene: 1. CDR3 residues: CASSLEGLATDTQYF. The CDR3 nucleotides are TGTGCCAGCAGCTTAGAGGGACTAGCGACAGATACGCAGTATTTT.

CDR3 loop: CASSVAGTGDYEQFF. The CDR3 DNA is TGTGCCAGCAGCGTAGCGGGGACAGGGGATTATGAGCAGTTCTTC. This sequence joins TRBV9 and TRBJ2-1; 10 nucleotides agree with TRBD1. This CDR3 is built from 15 residues. V was pared by 0 bases and J by 8 bases, with 5 bases of the junction left unmatched. The germline CDR1 and CDR2 sequences are SGDLS and YYNGEE.

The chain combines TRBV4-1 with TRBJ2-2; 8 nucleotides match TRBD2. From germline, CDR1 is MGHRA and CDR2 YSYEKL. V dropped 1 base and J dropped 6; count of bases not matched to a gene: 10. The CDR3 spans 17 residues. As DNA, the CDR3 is TGCGCCAGCAGCCAAGGACTAGCGAGGATGGTAGCCGGGGAGCTGTTTTTT. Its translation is CASSQGLARMVAGELFF.

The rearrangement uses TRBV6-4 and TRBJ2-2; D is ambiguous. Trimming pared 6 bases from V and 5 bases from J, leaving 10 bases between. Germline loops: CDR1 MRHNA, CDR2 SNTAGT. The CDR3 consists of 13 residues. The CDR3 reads CASSREATGELFF. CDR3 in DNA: TGTGCCAGCAGCCGAGAGGCTACCGGGGAGCTGTTTTTT.

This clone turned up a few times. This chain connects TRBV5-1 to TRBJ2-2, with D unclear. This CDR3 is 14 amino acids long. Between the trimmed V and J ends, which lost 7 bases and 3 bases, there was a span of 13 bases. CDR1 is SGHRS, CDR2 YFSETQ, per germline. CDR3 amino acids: CASSPNRYTGELFF. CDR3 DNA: TGCGCCAGCTCCCCGAACCGCTACACCGGGGAGCTGTTTTTT. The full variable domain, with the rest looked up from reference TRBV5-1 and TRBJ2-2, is KAGVTQTPRYLIKTRGQQVTLSCSPISGHRSVSWYQQTPGQGLQFLFEYFSETQRNKGNFPGRFSGRQFSNSRSEMNVSTLELGDSALYLCASSPNRYTGELFFGEGSRLTVL.

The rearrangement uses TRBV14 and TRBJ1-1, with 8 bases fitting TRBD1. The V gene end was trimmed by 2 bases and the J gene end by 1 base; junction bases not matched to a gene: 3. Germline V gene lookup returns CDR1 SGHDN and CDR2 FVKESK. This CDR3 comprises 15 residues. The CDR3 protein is CASSQQGAKNTEAFF. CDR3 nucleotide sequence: TGTGCCAGCAGCCAACAGGGGGCGAAGAACACTGAAGCTTTCTTT.

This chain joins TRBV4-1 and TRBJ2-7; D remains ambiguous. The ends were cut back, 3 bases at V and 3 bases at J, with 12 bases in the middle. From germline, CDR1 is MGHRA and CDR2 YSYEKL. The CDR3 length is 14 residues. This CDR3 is CASSQESRYYEQYF. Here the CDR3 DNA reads TGCGCCAGCAGCCAGGAAAGTAGGTACTACGAGCAGTACTTC.

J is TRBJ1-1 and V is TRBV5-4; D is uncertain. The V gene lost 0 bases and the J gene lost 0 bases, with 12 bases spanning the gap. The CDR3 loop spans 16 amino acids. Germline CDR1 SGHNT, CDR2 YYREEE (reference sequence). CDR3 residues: CASSLAGRIMNTEAFF. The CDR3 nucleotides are TGTGCCAGCAGCTTGGCAGGACGGATTATGAACACTGAAGCTTTCTTT.

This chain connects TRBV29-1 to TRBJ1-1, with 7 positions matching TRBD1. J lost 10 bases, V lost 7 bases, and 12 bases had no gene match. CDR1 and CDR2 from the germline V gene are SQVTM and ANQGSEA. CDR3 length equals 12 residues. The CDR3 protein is CSAFGTERGAFF. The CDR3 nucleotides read TGCAGCGCCTTTGGGACAGAAAGGGGAGCTTTCTTT.

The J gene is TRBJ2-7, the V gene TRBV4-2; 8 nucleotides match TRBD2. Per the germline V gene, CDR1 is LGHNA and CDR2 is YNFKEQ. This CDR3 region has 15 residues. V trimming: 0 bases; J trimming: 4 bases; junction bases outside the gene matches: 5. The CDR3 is CASSQDRGGRYEQYF. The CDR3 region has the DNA TGTGCCAGCAGCCAAGATCGGGGCGGGAGGTACGAGCAGTACTTC.

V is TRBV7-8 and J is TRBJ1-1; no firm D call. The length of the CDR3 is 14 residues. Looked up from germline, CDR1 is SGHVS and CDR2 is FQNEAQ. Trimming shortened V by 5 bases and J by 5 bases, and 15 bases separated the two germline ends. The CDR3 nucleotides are TGTGCCAGCAGCAAGGGAGGCCAACCAACTGAAGCTTTCTTT. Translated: CASSKGGQPTEAFF.

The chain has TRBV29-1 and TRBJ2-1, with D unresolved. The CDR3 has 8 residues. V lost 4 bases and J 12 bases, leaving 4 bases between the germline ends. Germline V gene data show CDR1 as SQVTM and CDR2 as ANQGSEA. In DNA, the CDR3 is TGCAGCGTTGGGGTGCAGTTCTTC. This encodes CSVGVQFF.

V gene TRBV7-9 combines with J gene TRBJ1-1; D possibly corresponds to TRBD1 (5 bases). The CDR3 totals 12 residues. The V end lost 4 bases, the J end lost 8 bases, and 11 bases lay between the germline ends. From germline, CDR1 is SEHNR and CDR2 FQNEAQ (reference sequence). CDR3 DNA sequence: TGTGCCAGCAGCTCCGGGGGACCCGAAGCTTTCTTT. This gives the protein CASSSGGPEAFF.

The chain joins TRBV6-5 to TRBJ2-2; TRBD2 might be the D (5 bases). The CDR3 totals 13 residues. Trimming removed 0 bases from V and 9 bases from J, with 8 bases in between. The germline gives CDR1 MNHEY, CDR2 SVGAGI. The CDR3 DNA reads TGTGCCAGCAGTTACTCTAGGGAGAGGGAGCTGTTTTTT. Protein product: CASSYSRERELFF.

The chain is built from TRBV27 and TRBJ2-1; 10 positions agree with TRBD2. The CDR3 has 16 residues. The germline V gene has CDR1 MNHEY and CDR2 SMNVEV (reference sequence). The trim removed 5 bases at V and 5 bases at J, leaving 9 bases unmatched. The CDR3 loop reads CASSHMGLASHNEQFF. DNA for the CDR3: TGTGCCAGCAGTCACATGGGACTAGCGTCACACAATGAGCAGTTCTTC.

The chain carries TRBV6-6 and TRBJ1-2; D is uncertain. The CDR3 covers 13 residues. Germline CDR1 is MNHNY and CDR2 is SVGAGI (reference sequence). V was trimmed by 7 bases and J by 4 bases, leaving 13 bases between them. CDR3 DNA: TGTGCCAGCACGCTACAGATATCCTATGGCTACACCTTC. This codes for CASTLQISYGYTF.

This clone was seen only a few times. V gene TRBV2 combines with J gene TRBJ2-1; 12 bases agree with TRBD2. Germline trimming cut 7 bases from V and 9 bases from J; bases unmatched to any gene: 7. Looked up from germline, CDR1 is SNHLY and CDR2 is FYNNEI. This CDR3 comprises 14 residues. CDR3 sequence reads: CASNLAGGNGEQFF. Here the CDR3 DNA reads TGTGCCAGCAACCTAGCGGGAGGGAATGGTGAGCAGTTCTTC.

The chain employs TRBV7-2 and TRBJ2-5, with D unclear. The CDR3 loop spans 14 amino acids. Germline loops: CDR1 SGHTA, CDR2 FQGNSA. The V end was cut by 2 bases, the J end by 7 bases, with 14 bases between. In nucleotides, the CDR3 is TGTGCCAGCAGCTTAAGGGCGCAGGACGGGACCCAGTACTTC. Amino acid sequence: CASSLRAQDGTQYF.

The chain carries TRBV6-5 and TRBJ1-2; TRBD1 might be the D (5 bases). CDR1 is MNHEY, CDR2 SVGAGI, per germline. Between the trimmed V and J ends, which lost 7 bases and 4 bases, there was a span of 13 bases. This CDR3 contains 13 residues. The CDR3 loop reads CASTPLGAYGYTF. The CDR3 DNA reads TGTGCCAGCACACCCCTCGGGGCCTATGGCTACACCTTC.